A single sample gave rise to the 24 T cell receptor beta chains below, sequenced in a study of blood T cell repertoires in COVID-19 (dated by TCRdb to 2020 to 2021). The library relied on the immunoSEQ multiplex PCR assay. TCRdb provides this immuneACCESS table in a form limited to in-frame rearrangements. Some clones are lacking; in checked studies, under half of them reflect an unresolved V gene, and why the rest are absent is not known. Counted in this sample were about 180,000 clones; around 73% of them appeared once. The ten largest clones take up 15% to 20% of the sample. The material sequenced was PBMCs or T cells enriched from blood (not recorded which). These receptors originate from a woman aged 45-59 years who had recovered from COVID-19.

The gene calls are TRBV5-1 and TRBJ2-7, with D possibly matching TRBD2 (5 bases). V dropped 5 bases and J dropped 2 bases, with 14 bases sitting between them. The V gene's germline CDR1 is SGHRS and CDR2 YFSETQ. The CDR3 totals 14 residues. In DNA, the CDR3 is TGCGCCAGCAGACGTTCGGGAACAGCCTACGAGCAGTACTTC. Translation: CASRRSGTAYEQYF.

This chain links TRBV10-2 with TRBJ1-1; 7 bases align to TRBD1. Germline CDR1 is WSHSY and CDR2 is SAAADI. V shed 6 bases and J 7 bases; nucleotides not matched to a gene: 8. The CDR3 runs to 13 residues. DNA for the CDR3: TGCGCCAGCAGCTTGACAGGGAGGAATGAAGCTTTCTTT. Residues: CASSLTGRNEAFF.

The rearrangement uses TRBV19 and TRBJ1-2, with 8 bases that match TRBD1. Per germline, CDR1 LNHDA and CDR2 SQIVND (reference sequence). The CDR3 has 16 residues. V was clipped by 6 bases and J by 5 bases; unmatched bases: 14. CDR3 bases: TGTGCCAGTAGCATCCTTGGCGCGGGACAGGCATATGGCTACACCTTC. Amino acids: CASSILGAGQAYGYTF.

The chain has TRBV5-5 and TRBJ1-5, with D possibly matching TRBD1 (6 bases). Germline V gene sequence: CDR1 SGHKS, CDR2 YYEKEE (reference sequence). CDR3 size: 15 residues. The V and J ends lost 1 base and 6 bases respectively, with 14 bases between them. CDR3 loop: CASSLRGGQGQPQHF. The CDR3 DNA is TGTGCCAGCAGCTTGCGGGGGGGGCAGGGTCAGCCCCAGCATTTT.

The rearrangement uses TRBV18 and TRBJ1-4; 8 bases line up with TRBD1. Trimming cost V 3 bases and J 6 bases; bases outside gene matches: 0. Looked up from germline, CDR1 is KGHSH and CDR2 is LQKENI. The CDR3 contains 13 residues. This CDR3 reads CASSPGQDEKLFF. As DNA, the CDR3 is TGTGCCAGCTCACCGGGACAGGATGAAAAACTGTTTTTT. Full variable domain (remainder filled in from reference TRBV18 and TRBJ1-4): NAGVMQNPRHLVRRRGQEARLRCSPMKGHSHVYWYRQLPEEGLKFMVYLQKENIIDESGMPKERFSAEFPKEGPSILRIQQVVRGDSAAYFCASSPGQDEKLFFGSGTQLSVL.

V and J are TRBV18 and TRBJ2-7; unclear D gene. In germline, CDR1 is KGHSH, CDR2 LQKENI. V shed 0 bases and J shed 0 bases, with 6 bases lying between them. CDR3 length: 14 residues. The CDR3 coding sequence is TGTGCCAGCTCACCACCCGCGGACTCCTACGAGCAGTACTTC. The encoded protein is CASSPPADSYEQYF.

V usage is TRBV21-1 and J usage is TRBJ1-1; the listed D gene, TRBD1, was not tested against the DNA. TRBV21-1 is flagged as a pseudogene. The CDR3 runs to 15 residues. CDR3 sequence: CASSFEITIRTEAFF. The CDR3 region has the DNA TGTGCCAGCAGTTTTGAAATAACAATTCGCACTGAAGCTTTCTTT.

The genes are TRBV19 and TRBJ2-2; unclear D gene. Germline V gives CDR1 LNHDA, CDR2 SQIVND (reference sequence). V dropped 2 bases and J dropped 1 base, with 8 bases sitting between them. This CDR3 has 15 residues. The CDR3: CASSISLRNTGELFF. Written as DNA, the CDR3 is TGTGCCAGTAGTATAAGCCTACGGAACACCGGGGAGCTGTTTTTT.

The rearrangement links TRBV7-2 to TRBJ1-3, with a weak D call TRBD1 (6 bases). CDR1 and CDR2 from the germline V gene are SGHTA and FQGNSA. V lost 5 bases and J 0 bases, leaving 11 bases between the germline ends. The CDR3 runs 15 residues. CDR3 amino acids: CASSRDTSSGNTIYF. DNA for the CDR3: TGTGCCAGCAGCCGGGACACTAGCTCTGGAAACACCATATATTTT. Based on the CDR3 plus reference TRBV7-2 and TRBJ1-3, the full variable domain is GAGVSQSPSNKVTEKGKDVELRCDPISGHTALYWYRQSLGQGLEFLIYFQGNSAPDKSGLPSDRFSAERTGGSVSTLTIQRTQQEDSAVYLCASSRDTSSGNTIYFGEGSWLTVV.

V usage is TRBV5-1 and J usage is TRBJ2-1, with TRBD1 matching over 7 bases. Germline CDR1 and CDR2: SGHRS and YFSETQ. The CDR3 contains 12 residues. V lost 4 bases, J lost 9 bases, and 4 bases stayed unmatched. CDR3 DNA: TGCGCCAGCAGCGCAGGGGGTCGTGAGCAGTTCTTC. Translating it yields CASSAGGREQFF.

V is TRBV3-1 (or the pseudogene TRBV3-2) and J is TRBJ2-3, with D possibly TRBD2 on 5 matching bases. CDR3 size: 13 residues. V dropped 4 bases and J dropped 4 bases, with 9 bases sitting between them. Per germline, CDR1 LGHDT and CDR2 YNNKEL (reference sequence). The CDR3 region has the DNA TGTGCCAGCAGCCGCCTAGCAGCAGATACGCAGTATTTT. Translation: CASSRLAADTQYF.

V usage is TRBV10-1 and J usage is TRBJ2-3; 9 positions agree with TRBD2. V lost 1 base and J lost 1; bases outside the gene matches: 0. The germline CDR1 and CDR2 sequences are WNHNN and SYGVQD (reference sequence). This CDR3 spans 15 amino acids. The chain's CDR3 is CASSEWTSGTDTQYF. CDR3 sequence (DNA): TGCGCCAGCAGTGAGTGGACTAGCGGCACAGATACGCAGTATTTT.

V gene TRBV3-1 (or the pseudogene TRBV3-2) combines with J gene TRBJ2-2, with 10 nucleotides matching TRBD2. The CDR3 length is 15 residues. V lost 6 bases and J lost 2; bases outside the gene matches: 3. Germline CDR1 reads LGHDT; CDR2 reads YNNKEL (reference sequence). The CDR3 DNA reads as TGTGCCAGCAGTCTAGCGGGAGTCAACACCGGGGAGCTGTTTTTT. Translation gives CASSLAGVNTGELFF.

The chain recombines TRBV4-1 with TRBJ2-3; a possible D gene is TRBD1 (5 bases). V was trimmed by 0 bases and J by 2 bases, leaving 18 bases between them. This CDR3 contains 18 residues. The germline V gene has CDR1 MGHRA and CDR2 YSYEKL. The CDR3 nucleotides are TGCGCCAGCAGCCAAGAAAGGGGCGTGAACTCTCACACAGATACGCAGTATTTT. Residues: CASSQERGVNSHTDTQYF.

CDR3: CAISESAADRLIFVRDTEAFF. The DNA for the CDR3 is TGTGCCATCAGTGAGTCCGCCGCTGACCGGCTTATATTCGTGAGGGACACTGAAGCTTTCTTT. The chain has TRBV10-3 and TRBJ1-1; D not resolved. V dropped 0 bases and J dropped 3 bases, with 29 bases sitting between them. CDR1 and CDR2 (germline): ENHRY, SYGVKD. This CDR3 comprises 21 residues.

The genes are TRBV2 and TRBJ1-6, with D hard to call. Looked up from germline, CDR1 is SNHLY and CDR2 is FYNNEI. V was cut by 6 bases and J by 9 bases, with 12 bases left in between. The CDR3 is made up of 13 amino acids. CDR3 in DNA: TGTGCCAGCAGGGACCCCCGGGGTTCACCCCTCCACTTT. Encoded protein: CASRDPRGSPLHF. Combining the CDR3 with reference TRBV2 and TRBJ1-6 gives the whole variable domain EPEVTQTPSHQVTQMGQEVILRCVPISNHLYFYWYRQILGQKVEFLVSFYNNEISEKSEIFDDQFSVERPDGSNFTLKIRSTKLEDSAMYFCASRDPRGSPLHFGNGTRLTVT.

The rearrangement uses TRBV5-1 and TRBJ2-2; D is uncertain. Trimming shortened V by 0 bases and J by 6 bases, and 9 bases separated the two germline ends. Germline lookup yields CDR1 SGHRS and CDR2 YFSETQ. The CDR3 totals 14 residues. The CDR3 coding sequence is TGCGCCAGCAGCTTGGACTCTCGCGCCGGGGAGCTGTTTTTT. Translated, it gives CASSLDSRAGELFF.

The genes are TRBV28 and TRBJ2-7; 11 nucleotides agree with TRBD2. The V and J ends lost 6 bases and 2 bases, in that order; junction bases with no gene match: 6. Germline values: CDR1 MDHEN, CDR2 SYDVKM. The CDR3 consists of 15 residues. The CDR3 here is CASSYMTSGTYEQYF. CDR3 coding DNA: TGTGCCAGCAGCTATATGACTAGCGGGACCTACGAGCAGTACTTC. Drawing the rest from reference TRBV28 and TRBJ2-7, the complete variable domain is DVKVTQSSRYLVKRTGEKVFLECVQDMDHENMFWYRQDPGLGLRLIYFSYDVKMKEKGDIPEGYSVSREKKERFSLILESASTNQTSMYLCASSYMTSGTYEQYFGPGTRLTVT.

V gene TRBV5-1 combines with J gene TRBJ2-4, with D possibly being TRBD1 (6 bases). The V end lost 0 bases, the J end lost 1 base, and 20 bases lay between the germline ends. The length of the CDR3 is 19 residues. Germline CDR1 and CDR2: SGHRS and YFSETQ. The CDR3 protein is CASSLAPGVGARAKNIQYF. The CDR3 DNA sequence: TGCGCCAGCAGCTTGGCTCCAGGGGTTGGGGCTAGGGCCAAAAACATTCAGTACTTC.

The chain combines TRBV27 with TRBJ1-5; 7 bases map to TRBD1. The CDR3 covers 15 residues. With V trimmed by 5 bases and J by 5 bases, 9 bases remained unmatched. Germline values: CDR1 MNHEY, CDR2 SMNVEV (reference sequence). The CDR3: CASSPGDRRYQPQHF. CDR3 bases: TGTGCCAGCAGTCCAGGGGACAGACGGTATCAGCCCCAGCATTTT.

A single count supports this clone. The chain carries TRBV24-1 and TRBJ2-1; TRBD2 agrees at 11 bases. The CDR3 consists of 19 residues. The germline V gene has CDR1 KGHDR and CDR2 SFDVKD. V was pared by 5 bases and J by 3 bases, with 14 bases of the junction left unmatched. The CDR3 region has the DNA TGTGCCACCAGTGCCGGCCTAGCGGGAGGACCTTTCAGCTACAATGAGCAGTTCTTC. Its protein product is CATSAGLAGGPFSYNEQFF.

Only one count was recorded for this clone. The CDR3 protein is CASSLSPGLVSDEQFF. CDR3 nucleotide sequence: TGTGCCAGCAGCTTAAGCCCGGGACTAGTAAGCGATGAGCAGTTCTTC. V gene TRBV7-3 combines with J gene TRBJ2-1, with TRBD2 matching 8 bases. The CDR3 has 16 amino acids. Germline V lookup: CDR1 SGHTA, CDR2 FQGTGA. The J segment lost 8 bases and the V segment lost 1 base, leaving 10 bases of the junction unmatched. Full variable domain (remainder filled in from reference TRBV7-3 and TRBJ2-1): GAGVSQTPSNKVTEKGKYVELRCDPISGHTALYWYRQSLGQGPEFLIYFQGTGAADDSGLPNDRFFAVRPEGSVSTLKIQRTERGDSAVYLCASSLSPGLVSDEQFFGPGTRLTVL.

The J gene is TRBJ1-6, the V gene TRBV15; the D gene is possibly TRBD1 (6 bases). The CDR3 has 15 residues. Germline CDR1 reads LNHNV; CDR2 reads YYDKDF (reference sequence). Trimming shortened V by 4 bases and J by 2 bases, and 9 bases separated the two germline ends. CDR3 sequence (DNA): TGTGCCACCAGCATAGGGGACACCTATAATTCACCCCTCCACTTT. Translating it yields CATSIGDTYNSPLHF.

At least ten counts were recorded for this clone. The rearrangement uses TRBV5-4 and TRBJ2-7; 12 positions match TRBD2. Trimming at V came to 10 bases and at J to 3 bases, leaving 5 bases not matched to a gene. The V gene's germline CDR1 is SGHNT and CDR2 YYREEE (reference sequence). The CDR3 consists of 13 residues. The CDR3 here is CAGGTSGFYEQYF. In DNA, the CDR3 is TGTGCCGGGGGGACTAGCGGGTTCTACGAGCAGTACTTC.